This T cell receptor beta chain was captured in a study of monozygotic twins with inflammatory bowel disease. Study-level results: No single strong signal or clonotype associated with IBD was supported.

Each donor supplied approximately 2.5 ml of blood. With regard to this clonotype: As yet, its antigen is unknown.

cDNA for TCRalpha and TCRbeta was amplified by nested PCRs of 15 to 20 then 9 cycles. With the 5' RACE reads reprocessed, TCRdb shows one record per CDR3 protein and no DNA. The sample data list approximately 200,000 distinct CDR3 sequences. The clonotype was recovered from a human donor with ulcerative colitis or Crohn's disease, or a healthy co-twin of an affected twin (not recorded which). Specimen: blood.

The CDR3 is CASAGRGGRTEAFF. The chain joins TRBV19 to TRBJ1-1. Per germline, CDR1 LNHDA and CDR2 SQIVND (reference sequence). CDR3 length equals 14 residues.